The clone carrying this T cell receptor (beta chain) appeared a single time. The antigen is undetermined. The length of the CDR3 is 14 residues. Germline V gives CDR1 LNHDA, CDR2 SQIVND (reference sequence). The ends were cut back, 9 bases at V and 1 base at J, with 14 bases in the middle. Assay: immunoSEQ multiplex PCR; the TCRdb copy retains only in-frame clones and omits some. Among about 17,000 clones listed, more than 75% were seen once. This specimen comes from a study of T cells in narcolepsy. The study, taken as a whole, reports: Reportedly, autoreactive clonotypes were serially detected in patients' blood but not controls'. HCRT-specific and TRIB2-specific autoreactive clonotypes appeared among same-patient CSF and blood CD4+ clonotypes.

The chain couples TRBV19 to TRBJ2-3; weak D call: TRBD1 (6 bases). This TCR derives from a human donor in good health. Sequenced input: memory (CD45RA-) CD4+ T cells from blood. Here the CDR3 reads CASSTGHGTDTQYF. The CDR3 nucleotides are TGTGCCAGCTCGACGGGACACGGCACAGATACGCAGTATTTT.